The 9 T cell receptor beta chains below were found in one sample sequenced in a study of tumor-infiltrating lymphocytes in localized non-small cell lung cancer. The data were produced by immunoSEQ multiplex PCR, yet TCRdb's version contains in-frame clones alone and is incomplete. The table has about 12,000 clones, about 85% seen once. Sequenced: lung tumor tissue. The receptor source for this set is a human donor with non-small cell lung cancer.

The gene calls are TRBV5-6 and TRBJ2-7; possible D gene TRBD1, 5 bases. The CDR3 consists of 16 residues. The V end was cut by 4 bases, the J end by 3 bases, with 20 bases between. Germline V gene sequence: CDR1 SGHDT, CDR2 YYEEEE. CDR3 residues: CASSPPAQGSFYEQYF. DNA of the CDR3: TGTGCCAGCAGCCCCCCAGCCCAGGGCAGCTTCTACGAGCAGTACTTC.

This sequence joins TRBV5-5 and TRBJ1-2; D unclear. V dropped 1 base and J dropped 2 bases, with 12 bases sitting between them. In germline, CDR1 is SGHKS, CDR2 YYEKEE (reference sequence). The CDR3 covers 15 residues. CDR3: CASSLTMGRNYGYTF. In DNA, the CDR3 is TGTGCCAGCAGCTTGACCATGGGAAGGAACTATGGCTACACCTTC.

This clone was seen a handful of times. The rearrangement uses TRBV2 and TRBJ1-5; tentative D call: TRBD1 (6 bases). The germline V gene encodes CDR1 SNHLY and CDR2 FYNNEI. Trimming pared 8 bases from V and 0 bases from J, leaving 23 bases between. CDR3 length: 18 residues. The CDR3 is CASGDTGPHTYSNQPQHF. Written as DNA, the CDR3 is TGTGCCAGCGGAGATACAGGGCCCCACACTTATAGCAATCAGCCCCAGCATTTT.

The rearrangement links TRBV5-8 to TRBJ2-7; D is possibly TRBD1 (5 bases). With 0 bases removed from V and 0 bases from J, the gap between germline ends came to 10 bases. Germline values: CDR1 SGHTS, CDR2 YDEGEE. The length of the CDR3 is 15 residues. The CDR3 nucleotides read TGTGCCAGCAGCTTGGAACAGGCCCTCTCCTACGAGCAGTACTTC. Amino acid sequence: CASSLEQALSYEQYF. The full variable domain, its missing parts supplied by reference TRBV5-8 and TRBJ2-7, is EAGVTQSPTHLIKTRGQQATLRCSPISGHTSVYWYQQALGLGLQFLLWYDEGEERNRGNFPPRFSGRQFPNYSSELNVNALELEDSALYLCASSLEQALSYEQYFGPGTRLTVT.

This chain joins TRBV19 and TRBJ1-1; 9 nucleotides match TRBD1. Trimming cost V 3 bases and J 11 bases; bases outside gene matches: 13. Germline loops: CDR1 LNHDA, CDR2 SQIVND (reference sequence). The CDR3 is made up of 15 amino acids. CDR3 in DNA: TGTGCCAGTAGTATTAAGGGACAGGGATCCTACGAGGCTTTCTTT. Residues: CASSIKGQGSYEAFF.

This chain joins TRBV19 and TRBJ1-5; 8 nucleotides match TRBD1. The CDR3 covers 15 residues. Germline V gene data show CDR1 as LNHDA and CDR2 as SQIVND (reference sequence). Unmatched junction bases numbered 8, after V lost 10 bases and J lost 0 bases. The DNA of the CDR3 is TGTGCCACCTCGACAGGGGCATATAGCAATCAGCCCCAGCATTTT. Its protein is CATSTGAYSNQPQHF.

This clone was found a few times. This CDR3 reads CASTPPGRTGGSGRVYGYTF. CDR3 coding DNA: TGTGCCAGCACCCCCCCCGGGAGGACAGGGGGCTCCGGGCGGGTTTATGGCTACACCTTC. The chain links TRBV28 to TRBJ1-2, with 11 bases lining up with TRBD1. The CDR3 totals 20 residues. J was trimmed by 5 bases and V by 7 bases; bases with no gene match: 24. Germline CDR1 MDHEN, CDR2 SYDVKM.

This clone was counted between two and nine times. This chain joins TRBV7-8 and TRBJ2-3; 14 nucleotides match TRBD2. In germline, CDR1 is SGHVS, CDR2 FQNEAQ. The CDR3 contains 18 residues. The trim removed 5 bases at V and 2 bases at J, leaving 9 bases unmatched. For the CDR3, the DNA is TGTGCCAGCAGCCCCCGGACTAGCGGGGGGACTGCCACAGATACGCAGTATTTT. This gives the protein CASSPRTSGGTATDTQYF.

CDR3 amino acids: CASSSDGYEQYF. The CDR3 DNA follows: TGTGCCAGCAGCTCGGACGGCTACGAGCAGTACTTC. The V gene is TRBV7-2, the J gene TRBJ2-7; D is unresolved. Trimming took off 4 bases at V and 3 bases at J, with 7 bases between the two ends. The CDR3 totals 12 residues. Germline lookup yields CDR1 SGHTA and CDR2 FQGNSA.